One sample yielded the 15 T cell receptor beta chains listed below, sequenced in a study of T cell responses to AZD1222 COVID-19 vaccine. Profiled with immunoSEQ multiplex PCR; TCRdb holds only in-frame clones, not every one. This sample has roughly 100,000 clones; about 92% occur once, and the top ten carry roughly 8%. Source: peripheral blood, taken 28 days after the second AZD1222 dose. Receptor source: an adult who received the AZD1222 COVID-19 vaccine.

The chain uses TRBV12-5 and TRBJ1-1, with D perhaps TRBD1 (6 bases). The CDR3 is 13 residues long. In germline, CDR1 is LGHNT, CDR2 FRNRAP. V dropped 1 base and J dropped 6 bases, with 9 bases sitting between them. The CDR3 sequence: CASGLARGAEAFF. The CDR3 nucleotides read TGTGCTAGTGGTTTGGCCAGGGGCGCTGAAGCTTTCTTT. Together with reference TRBV12-5 and TRBJ1-1, the CDR3 gives the full variable domain: DARVTQTPRHKVTEMGQEVTMRCQPILGHNTVFWYRQTMMQGLELLAYFRNRAPLDDSGMPKDRFSAEMPDATLATLKIQPSEPRDSAVYFCASGLARGAEAFFGQGTRLTVV.

This sequence joins TRBV6-2 or TRBV6-3 and TRBJ1-5; a weak D match, TRBD1 (5 bases). The CDR3 has 15 residues. V was pared by 5 bases and J by 2 bases, with 13 bases between. Germline CDR1 reads MNHEY; CDR2 reads SVGEGT. The CDR3 DNA reads as TGTGCCAGCAGTGCCTCCTCAGGGCGCAATCAGCCCCAGCATTTT. This sequence encodes CASSASSGRNQPQHF.

The rearrangement uses TRBV7-2 and TRBJ1-5; D is ambiguous. This CDR3 has 13 residues. Germline V gene sequence: CDR1 SGHTA, CDR2 FQGNSA. Trimming pared 1 base from V and 7 bases from J, leaving 8 bases between. The CDR3 DNA reads TGTGCCAGCAGCTTAGGGGTAAGGCAGCCCCAGCATTTT. Protein: CASSLGVRQPQHF.

The chain recombines TRBV4-3 with TRBJ2-3, with D possibly matching TRBD1 (5 bases). The CDR3 contains 18 residues. V gave up 0 bases and J gave up 2 bases, with 18 bases separating them. Germline V gene sequence: CDR1 LGHNA, CDR2 YSLEER. The CDR3: CASSQDSVAWGTTDTQYF. DNA of the CDR3: TGCGCCAGCAGCCAAGATTCCGTGGCGTGGGGCACCACAGATACGCAGTATTTT.

The rearrangement uses TRBV4-3 and TRBJ2-3; 8 bases match TRBD2. Germline V CDR1 and CDR2: LGHNA, YSLEER. The CDR3 totals 16 residues. V trimming: 1 base; J trimming: 4 bases; junction bases outside the gene matches: 7. The CDR3 DNA sequence: TGCGCCAGCAGCCAAGGTCCCGGGGGGGGCTCAGATACGCAGTATTTT. Its translation is CASSQGPGGGSDTQYF.

The CDR3 spells CASSQTHSSYEQYF. CDR3 nucleotide sequence: TGTGCCAGCAGCCAGACCCACAGCTCCTACGAGCAGTACTTC. V and J are TRBV7-2 and TRBJ2-7, with no clear D. Trimming removed 5 bases from V and 0 bases from J, with 11 bases in between. The CDR3 extends over 14 amino acids. Germline CDR1 SGHTA, CDR2 FQGNSA.

The chain has TRBV3-1 (or the pseudogene TRBV3-2) and TRBJ1-4, with 9 bases matching TRBD1. This CDR3 region has 14 residues. Germline V lookup: CDR1 LGHDT, CDR2 YNNKEL (reference sequence). J gave up 8 bases and V 6 bases, and 7 bases lay outside the gene matches. CDR3 region: CASSRQGVREKLFF. For the CDR3, the DNA is TGTGCCAGCAGTCGACAGGGGGTGCGAGAAAAACTGTTTTTT.

This clone was seen only once. The chain couples TRBV3-1 (or the pseudogene TRBV3-2) to TRBJ1-4, with D unresolved. Germline V CDR1 and CDR2: LGHDT, YNNKEL (reference sequence). This CDR3 is built from 16 residues. V lost 1 base to trimming and J lost 0 bases, with 9 bases between them. CDR3 nucleotide sequence: TGTGCCAGCAGCCAAGCATCCGGGGCAACTAATGAAAAACTGTTTTTT. This sequence encodes CASSQASGATNEKLFF.

This clone was observed a handful of times. J is TRBJ1-2 and V is TRBV5-4; D is uncertain. CDR3 length equals 18 residues. V was cut by 3 bases and J by 3 bases, with 24 bases left in between. Germline V CDR1 and CDR2: SGHNT, YYREEE (reference sequence). Here the CDR3 reads CASSSSPLLKVGDYGYTF. The DNA of the CDR3 is TGTGCCAGCAGCTCCTCCCCTCTGCTCAAGGTTGGGGACTATGGCTACACCTTC. The variable domain in full, completed from reference TRBV5-4 and TRBJ1-2, reads ETGVTQSPTHLIKTRGQQVTLRCSSQSGHNTVSWYQQALGQGPQFIFQYYREEENGRGNFPPRFSGLQFPNYSSELNVNALELDDSALYLCASSSSPLLKVGDYGYTFGSGTRLTVV.

This clone was detected only a few times. The CDR3 sequence: CASKGLAFLETQYF. CDR3 in DNA: TGTGCCAGCAAGGGGCTAGCCTTCCTCGAGACCCAGTACTTC. The chain recombines TRBV6-5 with TRBJ2-5; D is possibly TRBD1 or TRBD2 (5 bases each). Trimming cost V 7 bases and J 5 bases, with 17 bases left between them. Germline V gives CDR1 MNHEY, CDR2 SVGAGI. This CDR3 is built from 14 residues.

CDR3 nucleotides: TGTGCCAGCAGCTTCGACAACACGAACACTGAAGCTTTCTTT. Its translation: CASSFDNTNTEAFF. The chain couples TRBV7-2 to TRBJ1-1; D gene uncertain. CDR1 is SGHTA and CDR2 is FQGNSA in the germline V gene. This CDR3 is built from 14 residues. Trimming cost V 3 bases and J 1 base, with 9 bases left between them. Using reference TRBV7-2 and TRBJ1-1 for the parts outside the CDR3, the full variable domain is GAGVSQSPSNKVTEKGKDVELRCDPISGHTALYWYRQSLGQGLEFLIYFQGNSAPDKSGLPSDRFSAERTGGSVSTLTIQRTQQEDSAVYLCASSFDNTNTEAFFGQGTRLTVV.

This chain connects TRBV19 to TRBJ1-6; TRBD1 is a possible D gene (6 bases). Germline CDR1 is LNHDA and CDR2 is SQIVND (reference sequence). CDR3 length: 15 amino acids. Trimming removed 5 bases from V and 9 bases from J, with 17 bases in between. CDR3 loop: CASSPSQGFSSPLHF. CDR3 bases: TGTGCCAGTAGTCCCAGTCAGGGGTTTTCTTCACCCCTCCACTTT.

The chain couples TRBV7-9 to TRBJ1-1; no clear D gene. Deletions cut 1 base from V and 4 bases from J, with 16 bases between. The CDR3 runs to 16 residues. Germline CDR1 SEHNR, CDR2 FQNEAQ (reference sequence). In DNA form, the CDR3 reads TGTGCCAGCAGCTTAGAGTATAACCCGGCGGGCACTGAAGCTTTCTTT. It codes for CASSLEYNPAGTEAFF.

This clone was counted only a few times. The V and J genes are TRBV20-1 and TRBJ2-3, with unresolved D. This CDR3 comprises 15 residues. Per the germline V gene, CDR1 is DFQATT and CDR2 is SNEGSKA (reference sequence). V lost 3 bases and J 0 bases, leaving 13 bases between the germline ends. As DNA, the CDR3 is TGCAGTGCTAGTGGCGCCGGACCTAGCACAGATACGCAGTATTTT. This codes for CSASGAGPSTDTQYF.

The table lists this clone with a count of one. J is TRBJ1-6 and V is TRBV6-2 or TRBV6-3; 10 bases fit TRBD1. In germline, CDR1 is MNHEY, CDR2 SVGEGT. There are 17 residues in the CDR3. The V segment lost 5 bases and the J segment 14 bases; nucleotides outside the gene matches: 18. The CDR3 is CASSEVPGQGLLGTLHF. CDR3 coding DNA: TGTGCCAGCAGTGAGGTTCCGGGACAGGGGCTCCTTGGGACCCTCCACTTT.